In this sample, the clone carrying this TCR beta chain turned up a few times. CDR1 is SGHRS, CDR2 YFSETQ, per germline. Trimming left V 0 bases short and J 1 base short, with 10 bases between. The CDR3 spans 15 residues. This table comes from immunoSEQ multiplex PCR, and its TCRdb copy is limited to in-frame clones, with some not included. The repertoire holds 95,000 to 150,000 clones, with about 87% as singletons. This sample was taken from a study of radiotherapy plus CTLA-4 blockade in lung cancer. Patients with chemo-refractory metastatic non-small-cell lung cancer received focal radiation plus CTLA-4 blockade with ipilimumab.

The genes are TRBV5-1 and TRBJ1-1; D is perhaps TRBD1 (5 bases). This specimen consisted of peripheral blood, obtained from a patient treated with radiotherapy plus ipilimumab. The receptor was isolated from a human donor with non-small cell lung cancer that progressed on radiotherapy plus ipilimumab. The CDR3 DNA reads TGCGCCAGCAGCTTGGACGAACAGGAGAACACTGAAGCTTTCTTT. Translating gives CASSLDEQENTEAFF.